A selection of T cell receptor beta chains follows, all from one sample in a study of long-term antiretroviral therapy in people with HIV. Measured with immunoSEQ multiplex PCR; TCRdb has only the in-frame clones, and not every one. The table lists 20,000 to 30,000 clones, about 85% of them singletons. The sequenced sample was unsorted PBMCs, obtained 2.7 years after starting antiretroviral therapy. These receptors were taken from a man aged 40-50 years with HIV. CDR3s include the opening cysteine and the closing phenylalanine or tryptophan. The order of the fields is clone size, D gene, J gene, V gene, CDR3 protein, CDR3 DNA. The D gene is left open where the match is weak. Only some rows state a clone size, as once, few, many or a class for expanded clones.

- TRBD1 TRBJ2-7 TRBV27 CASSLSPPLRGYTYEQYF TGTGCCAGCAGTTTGTCCCCCCCCCTCAGGGGGTACACCTACGAGCAGTACTTC
- TRBD2 TRBJ2-1 TRBV11-2 CASSLSLAGLASEQFF TGTGCCAGCAGCTTATCGCTAGCGGGACTAGCGTCTGAGCAGTTCTTC
- - TRBJ1-1 TRBV5-6 CASSLLYPTKKETEAFF TGTGCCAGCAGCTTGCTCTACCCGACAAAAAAGGAAACTGAAGCTTTCTTT
- TRBD1 TRBJ2-1 TRBV5-1 CASSLALTGALSYNEQFF TGCGCCAGCAGCTTGGCTCTGACAGGGGCGCTCTCCTACAATGAGCAGTTCTTC
once - TRBJ1-3 TRBV11-1 CASSFFGGAGNTIYF TGTGCCAGCAGCTTTTTCGGCGGGGCTGGAAACACCATATATTTT
- - TRBJ2-2 TRBV18 CASSPLPITANTGELFF TGTGCCAGCTCACCATTGCCTATCACCGCGAACACCGGGGAGCTGTTTTTT
- - TRBJ1-1 TRBV7-2 CASSLLGGNTEAFF TGTGCCAGCAGCTTATTGGGAGGGAACACTGAAGCTTTCTTT
once TRBD1 TRBJ1-1 TRBV29-1 CSTRTGMNTEAFF TGCAGCACAAGGACAGGGATGAACACTGAAGCTTTCTTT
- - TRBJ1-5 TRBV4-1 CASSQFQDNQPQHF TGCGCCAGCAGCCAATTCCAAGACAATCAGCCCCAGCATTTT
once - TRBJ1-2 TRBV30 CAWSVRGGDYTF TGTGCCTGGAGTGTACGGGGGGGCGACTACACCTTC
once - TRBJ2-7 TRBV5-4 CASSLDRYEQYF TGTGCCAGCAGCTTGGACCGCTACGAGCAGTACTTC
once - TRBJ1-3 TRBV6-6 CASSLGPSSGNTIYF TGTGCCAGCAGTTTGGGACCGAGCTCTGGAAACACCATATATTTT
- - TRBJ2-7 TRBV14 CASSQDALFYEQYF TGTGCCAGCAGCCAAGATGCCCTCTTCTACGAGCAGTACTTC
- TRBD1 TRBJ1-2 TRBV15 CATSRQKGAVSGYTF TGTGCCACCAGCCGCCAGAAGGGGGCAGTTAGTGGCTACACCTTC
- - TRBJ2-2 TRBV4-1 CASSPGTANTGELFF TGCGCCAGCAGCCCCGGGACGGCAAACACCGGGGAGCTGTTTTTT
once TRBD1 TRBJ2-3 TRBV28 CASTLDRGETDTQYF TGTGCCAGCACCCTGGACAGGGGAGAGACAGATACGCAGTATTTT
- - TRBJ1-1 TRBV19 CASSIRRSNTEAFF TGTGCCAGTAGTATACGTAGGTCGAACACTGAAGCTTTCTTT
- TRBD2 TRBJ2-1 TRBV7-9 CASSSRLAGDKVQFF TGTGCCAGCAGCTCCCGACTAGCGGGAGATAAAGTGCAGTTCTTC
- - TRBJ2-3 TRBV18 CASSPGPSRTQYF TGTGCCAGCTCCCCCGGGCCTTCCCGGACGCAGTATTTT
- - TRBJ1-4 TRBV30 CAWSEGGREKLFF TGTGCCTGGAGTGAGGGGGGTCGTGAAAAACTGTTTTTT
- - TRBJ2-7 TRBV28 CATLDWGYEQYF TGTGCCACTCTGGACTGGGGGTACGAGCAGTACTTC
- TRBD2 TRBJ2-1 TRBV9 CASSVGGRASYNEQFF TGTGCCAGCAGCGTAGGAGGGAGGGCCAGCTACAATGAGCAGTTCTTC
- - TRBJ2-3 TRBV9 CASSAGGGSVLTDTQYF TGTGCCAGCAGCGCGGGCGGTGGGAGTGTTCTCACAGATACGCAGTATTTT
- TRBD1 TRBJ1-5 TRBV19 CASRPFGTGGVNQPQHF TGTGCCAGCCGTCCGTTCGGGACAGGGGGCGTCAATCAGCCCCAGCATTTT
few TRBD1 TRBJ2-7 TRBV28 CASTERQGSNEQYF TGTGCCAGCACGGAAAGACAGGGAAGCAACGAGCAGTACTTC
once TRBD2 TRBJ2-2 TRBV23-1 CASSQGLAGGPSTGELFF TGCGCCAGCAGTCAAGGACTAGCGGGAGGGCCTTCCACCGGGGAGCTGTTTTTT
- - TRBJ1-6 TRBV25-1 CASSHFGNLDNSPLHF TGTGCCAGCAGCCACTTCGGAAATCTGGATAATTCACCCCTCCACTTT
- - TRBJ1-2 TRBV27 CASSLARANYGYTF TGTGCCAGCAGTTTAGCCAGGGCGAACTATGGCTACACCTTC
- - TRBJ2-7 TRBV18 CASTQEARFYEQYF TGTGCCAGCACTCAGGAGGCACGCTTCTACGAGCAGTACTTC
few TRBD1 TRBJ1-5 TRBV19 CASSTDREGGQPQHF TGTGCCAGTAGTACGGACAGGGAAGGGGGTCAGCCCCAGCATTTT
- - TRBJ1-2 TRBV28 CASSYTGTYGYTF TGTGCCAGCAGCTATACAGGGACCTATGGCTACACCTTC
- - TRBJ1-1 TRBV29-1 CSVEGYTEAFF TGCAGCGTTGAGGGGTACACTGAAGCTTTCTTT
- - TRBJ1-4 TRBV5-1 CASSFWGAPTNEKLFF TGCGCCAGCAGCTTCTGGGGGGCGCCAACTAATGAAAAACTGTTTTTT
- - TRBJ2-7 TRBV2 CASTDTVYEQYF TGTGCCAGCACCGACACCGTCTACGAGCAGTACTTC
- - TRBJ2-6 TRBV28 CASSYSSGANVLTF TGTGCCAGCAGTTACTCCTCTGGGGCCAACGTCCTGACTTTC
- - TRBJ2-5 TRBV5-4 CASSLLQETQYF TGTGCCAGCAGCTTGCTACAAGAGACCCAGTACTTC
- TRBD2 TRBJ2-2 TRBV7-7 CASSLQGLAGGTGELFF TGTGCCAGCAGCTTACAGGGACTAGCGGGGGGAACCGGGGAGCTGTTTTTT
- - TRBJ1-5 TRBV29-1 CSVAPSGGQPQHF TGCAGCGTTGCTCCCAGTGGGGGTCAGCCCCAGCATTTT
once - TRBJ1-5 TRBV27 CASSLRQGNVQPQHF TGTGCCAGCAGTTTAAGGCAGGGGAATGTCCAGCCCCAGCATTTT
- - TRBJ1-1 TRBV5-4 CASSLVDTEAFF TGTGCCAGCAGCTTGGTCGACACTGAAGCTTTCTTT
- - TRBJ2-7 TRBV19 CASSLSFEHEQYF TGTGCCAGTAGTCTCTCCTTTGAGCACGAGCAGTACTTC
- - TRBJ1-2 TRBV10-2 CASSDGTFYGYTF TGCGCCAGCAGTGACGGGACCTTCTATGGCTACACCTTC
- - TRBJ2-3 TRBV5-1 CASSDQGTDTQYF TGCGCCAGCAGTGATCAGGGCACAGATACGCAGTATTTT
few - TRBJ2-7 TRBV7-9 CASGLHQPSYEQYF TGTGCCAGCGGGCTCCACCAGCCTTCTTACGAGCAGTACTTC
- - TRBJ1-1 TRBV10-1 CASSPSGGTEAFF TGCGCCAGCAGCCCATCCGGCGGGACTGAAGCTTTCTTT
- - TRBJ2-7 TRBV2 CASTGRSSYEQYF TGTGCCAGCACTGGGCGAAGCTCCTACGAGCAGTACTTC
few TRBD2 TRBJ2-3 TRBV10-1 CASSESTSGRDTQYF TGCGCCAGCAGTGAGTCGACTAGCGGGAGGGATACGCAGTATTTT
- - TRBJ2-7 TRBV19 CASSPRGMPLFEQYF TGTGCCAGTAGTCCCCGAGGAATGCCCTTGTTCGAGCAGTACTTC
- TRBD2 TRBJ2-7 TRBV27 CASSPRGLAGAPQYF TGTGCCAGCAGCCCTCGCGGACTAGCGGGCGCACCGCAGTACTTC
- TRBD2 TRBJ2-5 TRBV2 CASRGSGSQYF TGTGCCAGCAGAGGTAGCGGGTCCCAGTACTTC
- TRBD2 TRBJ2-3 TRBV7-2 CASSRSGGDTDTQYF TGTGCCAGCAGCCGTAGCGGGGGGGACACAGATACGCAGTATTTT
- - TRBJ2-7 TRBV27 CASSFRWSQLDSYEQYF TGTGCCAGCAGTTTCAGATGGTCACAGCTCGACTCCTACGAGCAGTACTTC
- - TRBJ2-5 TRBV30 CAWSVLKQETQYF TGTGCCTGGAGTGTACTGAAACAAGAGACCCAGTACTTC
- - TRBJ1-2 TRBV5-1 CASSPGQDTIYGYTF TGCGCCAGCAGCCCAGGGCAGGACACTATCTATGGCTACACCTTC
- - TRBJ1-1 TRBV19 CASRRARLNTEAFF TGTGCCTCGAGAAGGGCCAGGTTAAACACTGAAGCTTTCTTT
- - TRBJ2-1 TRBV7-9 CASSLAIDPGLANEQFF TGTGCCAGCAGCTTAGCTATCGACCCCGGTTTAGCCAATGAGCAGTTCTTC
- TRBD1 TRBJ1-2 TRBV6-1 CASSPMDRSNYGYTF TGTGCCAGCAGTCCTATGGACAGGTCTAACTATGGCTACACCTTC
- - TRBJ2-2 TRBV6-5 CASSYRLYTGELFF TGTGCCAGCAGTTACAGGCTTTACACCGGGGAGCTGTTTTTT
- - TRBJ2-7 TRBV19 CANRAGAWEARDEQYF TGTGCCAACCGGGCGGGGGCGTGGGAGGCGAGAGACGAGCAGTACTTC